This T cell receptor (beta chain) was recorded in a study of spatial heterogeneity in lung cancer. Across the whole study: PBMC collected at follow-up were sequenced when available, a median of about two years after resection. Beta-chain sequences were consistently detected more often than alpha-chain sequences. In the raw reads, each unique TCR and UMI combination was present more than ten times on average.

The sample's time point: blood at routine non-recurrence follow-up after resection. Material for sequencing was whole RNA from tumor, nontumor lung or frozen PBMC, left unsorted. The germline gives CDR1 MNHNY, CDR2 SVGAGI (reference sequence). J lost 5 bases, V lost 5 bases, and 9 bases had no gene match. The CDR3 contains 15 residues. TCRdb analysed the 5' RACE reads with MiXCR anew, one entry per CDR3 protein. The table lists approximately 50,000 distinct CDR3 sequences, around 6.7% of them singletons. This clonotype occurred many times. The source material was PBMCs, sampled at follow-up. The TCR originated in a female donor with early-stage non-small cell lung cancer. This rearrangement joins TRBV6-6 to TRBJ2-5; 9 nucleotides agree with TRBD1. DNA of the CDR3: TGTGCCAGCAGTCTGACCGGGACAGGGACCGAGACCCAGTACTTC. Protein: CASSLTGTGTETQYF.